This T cell receptor beta chain was observed in a study of long-term antiretroviral therapy in people with HIV. Run at survey level, the immunoSEQ assay was version v3.0. Method: immunoSEQ multiplex PCR; TCRdb's copy keeps in-frame clones and lacks some. The sample lists under 20,000 clones, approximately 90% seen once, with roughly 13% in the top ten. Trimming pared 0 bases from V and 9 bases from J, leaving 6 bases between. CDR1 is SGHTS, CDR2 YDEGEE, per germline. The CDR3 covers 11 residues. Every HIV-positive participant received treatment in the United States. The source material was unsorted PBMCs, sampled 0.6 years after starting antiretroviral therapy. The chain links TRBV5-8 to TRBJ1-1; D not resolved. This sequence was found in a woman aged 40-49 years with HIV. CDR3 DNA: TGTGCCAGCAGCTTGGCTCAGAAAGCTTTCTTT. It codes for CASSLAQKAFF.